This T cell receptor (beta chain) emerged from a study of T cells after yellow fever vaccination. Whole-study context: Preparation of the low-cell-number fractions used SMART-Seq v4 Ultra Low Input.

Germline loops: CDR1 MNHEY, CDR2 SVGAGI. The V and J ends lost 7 bases and 4 bases respectively, with 13 bases between them. The CDR3 consists of 13 residues. TCRdb reprocessed the 5' RACE reads with MiXCR, giving one entry per CDR3 protein. The data hold 400,000 or so distinct CDR3 sequences, with roughly 20% observed a single time. About this clonotype itself: Its antigen is not identified.

Study-level points and caveats: Most clones from primary vaccination were detected again post-booster (approximately 96% CD4, 88% CD8).

The chain recombines TRBV6-5 with TRBJ1-2; D may be TRBD1 (5 bases). The sample consisted of PBMCs, taken before the yellow fever booster vaccination. The sequence was collected from a young man who received the YFV17D yellow fever vaccine. The CDR3 DNA is TGTGCCAGCACTCCGGGGGTTATCTATGGCTACACCTTC. Protein: CASTPGVIYGYTF.